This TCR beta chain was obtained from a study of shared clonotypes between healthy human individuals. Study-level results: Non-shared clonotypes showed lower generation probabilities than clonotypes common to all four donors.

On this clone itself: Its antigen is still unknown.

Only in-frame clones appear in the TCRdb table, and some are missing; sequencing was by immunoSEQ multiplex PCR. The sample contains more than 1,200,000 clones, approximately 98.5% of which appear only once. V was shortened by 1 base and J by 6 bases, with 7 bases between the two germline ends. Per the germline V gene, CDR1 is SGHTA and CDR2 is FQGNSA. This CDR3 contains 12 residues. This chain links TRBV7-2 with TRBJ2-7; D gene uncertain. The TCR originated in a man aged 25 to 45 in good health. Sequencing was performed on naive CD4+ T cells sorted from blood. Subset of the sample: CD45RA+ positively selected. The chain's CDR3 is CASSLDKTEQYF. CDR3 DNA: TGTGCCAGCAGCTTAGACAAGACCGAGCAGTACTTC.